This TCR beta chain was observed in a study of memory CD4+ T cells and cytomegalovirus serostatus. Study information: Donors were healthy Belgian adults, some 10 CMV seropositive and some 24 seronegative.

The V gene lost 5 bases and the J gene lost 0 bases, with 7 bases spanning the gap. Germline V CDR1 and CDR2: KGHSH, LQKENI. This CDR3 contains 13 residues. Comments on this clone: The antigen remains undetermined.

The sort gate was single viable CD3+CD4+CD8-CD45RO+ cells for memory CD4+ T cells. Per the authors' pipeline: After removing out-of-frame reads, 2,204,828 distinct TCRbeta sequences remained. Sequenced by immunoSEQ multiplex PCR; TCRdb stores in-frame clones only, minus some. Clonal size and the V and J genes are those of that table, whereas D and trimming came from the DNA. The profile shows around 49,000 clones, approximately 78% of them singletons. Study-wide findings and caveats: Suggested: most of the CMV-linked TCR signature lies in CD4+ memory cells.

The sequence was obtained from an adult in good health and CMV-seronegative. The sequenced material came from memory CD4+ T cells from blood. The chain has TRBV18 and TRBJ2-5; D is undetermined. The CDR3 coding sequence is TGTGCCAGCTCAGAGACGTACCAAGAGACCCAGTACTTC. Translation gives CASSETYQETQYF.